These 23 T cell receptor beta chains came from one sample sequenced in a study of blood T cell repertoires in COVID-19. TCRdb keeps only in-frame clones here, not all; method: immunoSEQ multiplex PCR. The table has 120,000 to 150,000 clones, roughly 84% seen once. The specimen was peripheral blood. The receptor set was obtained from a woman in her forties or fifties in a cohort sampled during active or convalescent COVID-19.

The chain employs TRBV10-1 and TRBJ2-7, with 10 nucleotides matching TRBD1. CDR1 and CDR2 from the germline V gene are WNHNN and SYGVQD (reference sequence). V was pared by 5 bases and J by 7 bases, with 8 bases of the junction left unmatched. The CDR3 spans 14 residues. CDR3 bases: TGCGCCAGCAGTCCGGGACAGGGGAAAGGGGAGCAGTACTTC. Translation gives CASSPGQGKGEQYF.

This clone was recorded only once. This sequence joins TRBV7-2 and TRBJ2-5; 12 nucleotides agree with TRBD2. The CDR3 sequence is 15 residues long. Germline V CDR1 and CDR2: SGHTA, FQGNSA. Unmatched junction bases numbered 13, after V lost 4 bases and J lost 13 bases. CDR3 bases: TGTGCCAGCAGCTCCGGCCGATCTAGCGGGGGGGCCGCGTACTTC. Translated, it gives CASSSGRSSGGAAYF.

V gene TRBV10-2 combines with J gene TRBJ1-4; D remains ambiguous. The CDR3 contains 15 residues. Germline CDR1 is WSHSY and CDR2 is SAAADI. With 6 bases removed from V and 3 bases from J, the gap between germline ends came to 14 bases. The chain's CDR3 is CASRDGPGSNEKLFF. Written as DNA, the CDR3 is TGCGCCAGCAGAGACGGACCGGGATCTAATGAAAAACTGTTTTTT.

This sequence joins TRBV6-1 and TRBJ2-7; no firm D call. The CDR3 is 13 amino acids. Germline-derived CDR1 and CDR2 are MNHNS and SASEGT. Trimming pared 3 bases from V and 2 bases from J, leaving 8 bases between. The CDR3 nucleotides read TGTGCCAGCAGTGACGGCGGAACCTACGAGCAGTACTTC. It translates to CASSDGGTYEQYF.

The rearrangement uses TRBV30 and TRBJ1-4; 7 bases are shared with TRBD1. After removal of 3 bases from V and 7 bases from J, the junction contained 5 bases not matched to a gene. The CDR3 contains 13 residues. Germline V gene lookup returns CDR1 GTSNPN and CDR2 SVGIG (reference sequence). In DNA form, the CDR3 reads TGTGCCTGGAGAGGGGGCGGCGGTGAAAAACTGTTTTTT. It translates to CAWRGGGGEKLFF.

This chain uses TRBV9 with TRBJ2-7, with D tentatively TRBD1 (5 bases). Per germline, CDR1 SGDLS and CDR2 YYNGEE. The CDR3 runs to 14 residues. The germline V and J ends were trimmed by 0 bases and 3 bases, with 10 bases remaining between them. The CDR3 sequence: CASSVGVGLYEQYF. CDR3 DNA sequence: TGTGCCAGCAGCGTAGGGGTGGGGCTCTACGAGCAGTACTTC.

The chain has TRBV13 and TRBJ1-6; D uncertain. V lost 0 bases and J lost 10, with 16 bases in between. Germline V gene sequence: CDR1 PRHDT, CDR2 FYEKMQ (reference sequence). The CDR3 extends over 16 amino acids. The CDR3 reads CASSLGTRGFGSPLHF. The CDR3 nucleotides are TGTGCCAGCAGCTTAGGAACCCGGGGATTTGGGTCACCCCTCCACTTT.

The chain carries TRBV7-8 and TRBJ1-2, with 7 nucleotides matching TRBD1. V trimming: 5 bases; J trimming: 5 bases; junction bases outside the gene matches: 8. CDR3 size: 14 residues. The V gene's germline CDR1 is SGHVS and CDR2 FQNEAQ. The CDR3: CASSPGTEYYGYTF. DNA of the CDR3: TGTGCCAGCAGCCCCGGGACAGAGTATTATGGCTACACCTTC.

The V and J genes are TRBV12-5 and TRBJ2-3; the D is unclear. The CDR3 loop spans 14 amino acids. V dropped 0 bases and J dropped 6 bases, with 10 bases sitting between them. The germline V gene has CDR1 LGHNT and CDR2 FRNRAP. CDR3 nucleotides: TGTGCTAGTGGTTTGGTACGAGGTCCGGATACGCAGTATTTT. Its translation is CASGLVRGPDTQYF.

The V and J genes are TRBV29-1 and TRBJ1-1, with no clear D. CDR1 and CDR2 from the germline V gene are SQVTM and ANQGSEA. V lost 5 bases and J 2 bases, leaving 9 bases between the germline ends. This CDR3 contains 12 residues. CDR3 in DNA: TGCAGCGTTTTTCGTAGTAACACTGAAGCTTTCTTT. Translation gives CSVFRSNTEAFF.

The V gene is TRBV7-9, the J gene TRBJ1-5, with a tentative D call TRBD1 (6 bases). Per the germline V gene, CDR1 is SEHNR and CDR2 is FQNEAQ (reference sequence). The CDR3 has 15 residues. V lost 5 bases to trimming and J lost 2 bases, with 13 bases between them. The CDR3 loop reads CASSRGQGGNQPQHF. The CDR3 region has the DNA TGTGCCAGCAGCCGGGGACAAGGGGGCAATCAGCCCCAGCATTTT.

The chain employs TRBV2 and TRBJ2-2; D call uncertain. From germline, CDR1 is SNHLY and CDR2 FYNNEI. V was shortened by 6 bases and J by 0 bases, with 8 bases between the two germline ends. The CDR3 loop spans 14 amino acids. The CDR3 DNA sequence: TGTGCCAGCAGCGTCTCCGCGAACACCGGGGAGCTGTTTTTT. Residues: CASSVSANTGELFF.

The chain has TRBV4-1 and TRBJ1-2; perhaps TRBD1 as D (6 bases). The CDR3 totals 13 residues. Germline CDR1 is MGHRA and CDR2 is YSYEKL. V was cut by 2 bases and J by 2 bases, with 6 bases left in between. The CDR3 nucleotides read TGCGCCAGCAGCCAAACAGGGAACTATGGCTACACCTTC. Its translation: CASSQTGNYGYTF.

The V call is TRBV7-2, the J call TRBJ2-7, with a weak D call TRBD1 (5 bases). The CDR3 consists of 14 residues. The V gene lost 0 bases and the J gene lost 4 bases, with 10 bases spanning the gap. Germline V gene sequence: CDR1 SGHTA, CDR2 FQGNSA. CDR3 bases: TGTGCCAGCAGCTTAGCAAGGGGCTGGTACGAGCAGTACTTC. As protein: CASSLARGWYEQYF.

The genes are TRBV15 and TRBJ2-1, with 13 positions matching TRBD2. Germline-derived CDR1 and CDR2 are LNHNV and YYDKDF (reference sequence). The V gene end was trimmed by 5 bases and the J gene end by 9 bases; junction bases not matched to a gene: 16. The CDR3 extends over 18 amino acids. CDR3 sequence (DNA): TGTGCCACCAGCCGGGTCCGGACTAGCGGGGGTTGGGATATTGAGCAGTTCTTC. Protein: CATSRVRTSGGWDIEQFF.

In its sample, this clone was seen a few times. V is TRBV7-9 and J is TRBJ2-7, with 10 nucleotides matching TRBD1. Per the germline V gene, CDR1 is SEHNR and CDR2 is FQNEAQ (reference sequence). V dropped 7 bases and J dropped 4; count of bases not matched to a gene: 7. The CDR3 runs 14 residues. The CDR3 sequence: CASTQTGGEYEQYF. CDR3 DNA sequence: TGTGCCAGCACCCAGACAGGGGGCGAGTACGAGCAGTACTTC.

This chain connects TRBV20-1 to TRBJ2-7, with D maybe TRBD1 (6 bases). Germline values: CDR1 DFQATT, CDR2 SNEGSKA (reference sequence). The CDR3 length is 15 residues. The ends were cut back, 3 bases at V and 0 bases at J, with 15 bases in the middle. The CDR3 region has the DNA TGCAGTGCTAGTTCGGGACACTTAAGCTCCTACGAGCAGTACTTC. Its protein product is CSASSGHLSSYEQYF.

The chain combines TRBV24-1 with TRBJ2-1, with D maybe TRBD2 (6 bases). This CDR3 is 15 amino acids long. The germline V and J ends were trimmed by 4 bases and 3 bases, with 12 bases remaining between them. Looked up from germline, CDR1 is KGHDR and CDR2 is SFDVKD. CDR3 coding DNA: TGTGCCACCAGTGACGCGGGACGGAACTACAATGAGCAGTTCTTC. This codes for CATSDAGRNYNEQFF.

V is TRBV19 and J is TRBJ1-2; TRBD1 agrees at 10 bases. J was trimmed by 0 bases and V by 6 bases; bases with no gene match: 7. The CDR3 spans 16 residues. Germline CDR1 and CDR2: LNHDA and SQIVND (reference sequence). The CDR3 reads CASSGDRGLANYGYTF. For the CDR3, the DNA is TGTGCCAGTAGCGGTGACAGGGGGCTCGCTAACTATGGCTACACCTTC.

In regard to this clone: One end of the junction varies from germline; a read error may be responsible. The V gene is TRBV15, the J gene TRBJ1-1; 8 bases map to TRBD1. Germline values: CDR1 LNHNV, CDR2 YYDKDF (reference sequence). CDR3 size: 14 residues. The CDR3 region has the DNA TGTGCCACCAGGTTGGGACAGGAGAACGCTGAAGCTTTCTTT. Protein: CATRLGQENAEAFF.

This clone was seen a single time. The chain recombines TRBV5-1 with TRBJ1-1, with 11 bases lining up with TRBD1. CDR1 is SGHRS and CDR2 is YFSETQ in the germline V gene. Trimming cost V 4 bases and J 9 bases; bases outside gene matches: 8. This CDR3 region has 14 residues. The CDR3 loop is CASSRTGGDMQAFF. In DNA form, the CDR3 reads TGCGCCAGCAGCCGGACAGGGGGCGATATGCAAGCTTTCTTT.

The V and J genes are TRBV28 and TRBJ1-2; possible D gene TRBD1, 5 bases. Trimming pared 3 bases from V and 4 bases from J, leaving 15 bases between. Germline V CDR1 and CDR2: MDHEN, SYDVKM. The CDR3 covers 15 residues. The CDR3 is CASSLLDKPRYGYTF. CDR3 sequence (DNA): TGTGCCAGCAGTTTGCTGGACAAACCACGCTATGGCTACACCTTC.

The chain couples TRBV7-2 to TRBJ2-3; TRBD2 aligns across 11 bases. This CDR3 region has 16 residues. Trimming at V came to 1 base and at J to 2 bases, leaving 2 bases not matched to a gene. CDR1 and CDR2 from the germline V gene are SGHTA and FQGNSA. This CDR3 is CASSLVAGGNTDTQYF. CDR3 DNA: TGTGCCAGCAGCTTAGTAGCGGGGGGGAACACAGATACGCAGTATTTT. Supplemented by reference TRBV7-2 and TRBJ2-3, the full variable domain reads GAGVSQSPSNKVTEKGKDVELRCDPISGHTALYWYRQSLGQGLEFLIYFQGNSAPDKSGLPSDRFSAERTGGSVSTLTIQRTQQEDSAVYLCASSLVAGGNTDTQYFGPGTRLTVL.